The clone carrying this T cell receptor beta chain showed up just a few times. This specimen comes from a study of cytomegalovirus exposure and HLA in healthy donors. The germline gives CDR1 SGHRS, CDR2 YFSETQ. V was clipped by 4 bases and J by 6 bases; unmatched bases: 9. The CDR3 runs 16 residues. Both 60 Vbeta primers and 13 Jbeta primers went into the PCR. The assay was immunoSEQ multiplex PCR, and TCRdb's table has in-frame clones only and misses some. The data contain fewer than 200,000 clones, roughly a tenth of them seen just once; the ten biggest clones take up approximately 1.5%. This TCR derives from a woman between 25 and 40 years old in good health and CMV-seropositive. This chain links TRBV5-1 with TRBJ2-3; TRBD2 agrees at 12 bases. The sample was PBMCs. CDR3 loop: CASSPGLAGRADTQYF. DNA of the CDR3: TGCGCCAGCAGCCCCGGACTAGCGGGAAGGGCGGATACGCAGTATTTT.